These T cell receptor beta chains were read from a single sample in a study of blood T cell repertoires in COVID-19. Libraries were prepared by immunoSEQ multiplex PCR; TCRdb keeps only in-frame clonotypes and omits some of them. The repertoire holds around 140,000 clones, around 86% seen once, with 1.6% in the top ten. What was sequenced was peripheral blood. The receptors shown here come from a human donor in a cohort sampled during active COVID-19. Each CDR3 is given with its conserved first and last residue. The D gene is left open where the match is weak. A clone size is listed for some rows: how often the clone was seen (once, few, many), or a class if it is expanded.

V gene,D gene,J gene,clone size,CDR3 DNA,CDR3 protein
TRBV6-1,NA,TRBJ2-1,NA,TGTGCCAGCAGTGAAGTACTGATTGGCGGGGTTAACAATGAGCAGTTCTTC,CASSEVLIGGVNNEQFF
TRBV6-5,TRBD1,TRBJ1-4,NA,TGTGCCAGCAGACTACAGGGGGCTTTTGAAAAACTGTTTTTT,CASRLQGAFEKLFF
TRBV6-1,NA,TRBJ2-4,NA,TGTGCCAGCAGTGAAGCCGTTAACGGGGCCAAAAACATTCAGTACTTC,CASSEAVNGAKNIQYF
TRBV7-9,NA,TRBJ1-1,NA,TGTGCCAGCAGCTTAGCCGGGGGACGCGGTCCCACTGAAGCTTTCTTT,CASSLAGGRGPTEAFF
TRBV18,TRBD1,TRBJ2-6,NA,TGTGCCAGCTCACCTTGGACAGGGACCATCTCTGGGGCCAACGTCCTGACTTTC,CASSPWTGTISGANVLTF
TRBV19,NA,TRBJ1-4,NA,TGTGCCAGTAGAAAGGGGACAAATGAAAAACTGTTTTTT,CASRKGTNEKLFF
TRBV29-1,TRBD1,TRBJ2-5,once,TGCAGCGTGGCACAGGGGGCGAAATTGGAGACCCAGTACTTC,CSVAQGAKLETQYF
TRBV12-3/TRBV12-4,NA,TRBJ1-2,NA,TGTGCCAGCAGTCTCTTCCCGTTATATGGCTACACCTTC,CASSLFPLYGYTF
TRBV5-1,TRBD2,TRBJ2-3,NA,TGCGCCAGCTCCCCGGGAGGGACAGATACGCAGTATTTT,CASSPGGTDTQYF
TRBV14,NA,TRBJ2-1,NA,TGTGCCAGCAGCCAAGCTGGACTACCGTACAATGAGCAGTTCTTC,CASSQAGLPYNEQFF
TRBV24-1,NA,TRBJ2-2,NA,TGTGCCACCAGTGATTTCGGGGGGCCTGAGGACACCGGGGAGCTGTTTTTT,CATSDFGGPEDTGELFF
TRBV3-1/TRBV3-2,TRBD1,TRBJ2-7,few,TGTGCCAGCAGCCAGGGGGGGGGACAGGGCTGGTACGAGCAGTACTTC,CASSQGGGQGWYEQYF
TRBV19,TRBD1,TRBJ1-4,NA,TGTGCCAGTAGCTTGGGACAGGGTTTAACTAATGAAAAACTGTTTTTT,CASSLGQGLTNEKLFF
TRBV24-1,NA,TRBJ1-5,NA,TGTGCCACCAGTGACCAAAATCAGCCCCAGCATTTT,CATSDQNQPQHF
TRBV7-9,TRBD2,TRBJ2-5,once,TGTGCCAGCAGCGTTAGCGGGACCTTCCAAGAGACCCAGTACTTC,CASSVSGTFQETQYF
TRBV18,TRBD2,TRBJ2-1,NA,TGTGCCAGCTCATCACTAGGACTAGCGGGATGGGCTGAGCAGTTCTTC,CASSSLGLAGWAEQFF
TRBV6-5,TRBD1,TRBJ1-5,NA,TGTGCCAGCAGTTATACGGGACAGGGTCAGCCCCAGCATTTT,CASSYTGQGQPQHF
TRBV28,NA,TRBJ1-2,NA,TGTGCCAGCAGGCGGGATGGCTACACCTTC,CASRRDGYTF
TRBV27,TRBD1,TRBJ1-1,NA,TGTGCCAGCAGTTTAGGAGGACAGGGTCAAAACACTGAAGCTTTCTTT,CASSLGGQGQNTEAFF
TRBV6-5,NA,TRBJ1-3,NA,TGTGCCAGCAGGACCAGGGGCGCCTCTGGAAACACCATATATTTT,CASRTRGASGNTIYF
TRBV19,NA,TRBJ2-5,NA,TGTGCCAGTAGTATTGGCGGGGGCTTGGGGGAGACCCAGTACTTC,CASSIGGGLGETQYF
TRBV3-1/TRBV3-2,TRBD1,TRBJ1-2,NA,TGTGCCAGCACCCTTCTCGGGACAGGGAATGGCTACACCTTC,CASTLLGTGNGYTF
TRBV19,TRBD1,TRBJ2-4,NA,TGTGCCAGTAGTCCCAGAGGTGGTAGGGGGCGGAACATTCAGTACTTC,CASSPRGGRGRNIQYF
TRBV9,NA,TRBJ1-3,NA,TGTGCCAGCAAAGGGGGATCCTCTGGAAACACCATATATTTT,CASKGGSSGNTIYF
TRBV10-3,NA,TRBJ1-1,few,TGTGCCATCAGTGAGGGGGCCAACACTGAAGCTTTCTTT,CAISEGANTEAFF
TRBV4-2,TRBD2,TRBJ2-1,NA,TGTGCCAGCAGCCCCCTCGGGATAGCGGGAGTCAATGAGCAGTTCTTC,CASSPLGIAGVNEQFF
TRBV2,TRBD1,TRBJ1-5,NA,TGTGCCAGCAGCCCCCTCAGGGGGCCAGGACAGCCCCAGCATTTT,CASSPLRGPGQPQHF
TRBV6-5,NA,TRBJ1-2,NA,TGTGCCAGCAAGCGGGGGGAGAACGTTTATGGTGGCTACACCTTC,CASKRGENVYGGYTF
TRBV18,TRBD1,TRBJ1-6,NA,TGTGCCAGCTCAGCACAGGGGGCTCCTTATAATTCACCCCTCCACTTT,CASSAQGAPYNSPLHF
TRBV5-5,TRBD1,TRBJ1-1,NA,TGTGCCAGCAGCCCCTGGACAGGGCTGAACACTGAAGCTTTCTTT,CASSPWTGLNTEAFF
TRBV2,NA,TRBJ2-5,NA,TGTGCCAGCAATAGTCGAGGGCAAGAGACCCAGTACTTC,CASNSRGQETQYF
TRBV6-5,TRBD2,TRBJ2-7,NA,TGTGCCAGCAGAGTCATGGGGGAGGGTATTTACGAGCAGTACTTC,CASRVMGEGIYEQYF
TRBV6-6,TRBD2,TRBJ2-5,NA,TGTGCCAGCAGTTACGAGAGCGGGAGGCAAGAGACCCAGTACTTC,CASSYESGRQETQYF
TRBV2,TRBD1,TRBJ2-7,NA,TGTGCCAGCGCACAGGGGTACGAGCAGTACTTC,CASAQGYEQYF
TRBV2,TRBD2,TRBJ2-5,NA,TGTGCCAGCACCTTTGGGGGGGAAGAGACCCAGTACTTC,CASTFGGEETQYF
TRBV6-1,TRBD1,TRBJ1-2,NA,TGTGCCAGCAGTGAAGGACAGGGGCAGTTGAAAGGAGGCTACACCTTC,CASSEGQGQLKGGYTF
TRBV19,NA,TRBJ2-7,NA,TGTGCCAGTAGTATAAAGGGGGCGGGAGAGCAGTACTTC,CASSIKGAGEQYF
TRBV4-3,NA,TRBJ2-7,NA,TGCGCCAGCAGCCAAGAAGTCCGCAGGGCGATAGGCGAGCAGTACTTC,CASSQEVRRAIGEQYF
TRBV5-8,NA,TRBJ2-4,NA,TGTGCCAGCAGCTTGTCGGGTGGTGACATTCAGTACTTC,CASSLSGGDIQYF
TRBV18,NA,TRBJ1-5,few,TGTGCCAGCTCATTCGACAGTACCAATCAGCCCCAGCATTTT,CASSFDSTNQPQHF
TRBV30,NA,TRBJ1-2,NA,TGTGCCTGGAGTGGTAGTAACTATGGCTACACCTTC,CAWSGSNYGYTF
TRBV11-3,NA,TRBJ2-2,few,TGTGCCAGCAGCCCTCCGGGACATTCGAACACCGGGGAGCTGTTTTTT,CASSPPGHSNTGELFF